This T cell receptor beta chain was identified in a study of T cells in Graves' hyperthyroidism and ophthalmopathy (dated by TCRdb to about 2019). General notes on the study: Peripheral blood was sampled at the time of initial diagnosis, prior to any treatment. A discovery cohort of approximately 100 patients, 43 with Graves' ophthalmopathy and about 58 with stable Graves' hyperthyroidism, was used to find distinguishing TCR V-J signatures. Whether ophthalmopathy could be predicted prospectively was tested in an independent validation cohort made up of 18 to 20 hyperthyroidism patients plus 17 patients who later progressed to ophthalmopathy. The roughly 90 discovery patients were divided at random into training and test sets in a 7:3 ratio. In about six Graves' hyperthyroidism patients, the study also compared T-cell repertoires from thyroid tissue with T-cell repertoires from blood. Once sampling was done, hyperthyroidism patients were given methimazole at a starting dose of 30 mg daily, whereas ophthalmopathy patients were given high-dose intravenous methylprednisolone. The paper describes TCR Vbeta CDR3 sequencing of 140 or so peripheral blood samples, made up of 40 to 45 ophthalmopathy patients, approximately 76 hyperthyroidism patients and roughly 17 progressor patients. General conclusions and limits of the study: Sample size was not statistically predetermined, and blinding of investigators to group allocation was not performed. A model built on a 13 V-J signature distinguished ophthalmopathy from stable hyperthyroidism, reaching 85% to 90% sensitivity and around 81% specificity in cross-validation and 80%/75% in testing. Blood samples also contained most of the expanded thyroid clonotypes (frequency above 0.001), which suggests that blood repertoires may reflect thyroid immune responses. During validation, the model predicted progression to ophthalmopathy a median of about 6.5 months ahead of onset, with just under 71% sensitivity and 72% to 80% specificity.

The CDR3, from cysteine to phenylalanine, totals 15 residues. Only the CDR3 DNA stays, 45 bases, in frame from base 1. CDR1 and CDR2 were assigned from the germline V gene (reference sequence) as LNHDA and SQIVND. Compared with germline, V lacks 8 bases and J lacks 1 base; bases without a gene match: 9. This clonotype came up a few times. This receptor's antigen is unknown. No base qualities exist here, and no much larger clone lies one base off it. Graves' hyperthyroidism was defined as stable when no progression to ophthalmopathy occurred over 18 months of follow-up. Hyperthyroidism patients were newly diagnosed, with disease duration under 2 months, and aged 18 to 65 years. Patients with uncontrolled infections, other autoimmune diseases, pregnancy or lactation were excluded. Diagnoses were established on the basis of clinical symptoms, serum thyroxine and TRAb, thyroid ultrasound, and orbital computed tomography. PBMCs were separated from approximately 10 ml of fresh peripheral blood using Ficoll-Paque density gradient centrifugation. Total RNA was extracted using Trizol reagent, and RNA quality was assessed on an Agilent 2100 Bioanalyzer.

Amplification of TCR beta CDR3 regions was carried out from RNA transcripts. The first round of RT-PCR for the TCR CDR3 was performed with the HTBI primer set and the Qiagen OneStep RT-PCR kit. Libraries were constructed in a second round of multiplex PCR, after which size selection and purification were carried out. Sequencing of the libraries was done on an Illumina HiSeq2000 using paired-end 100 bp reads. As for the original processing: Raw data were processed with SOAPnuke, discarding reads with adapters, uncalled bases, mean Phred below 15, or no exact constant-primer or identifier match. High-quality paired reads were merged using COPE v1.2.5, and each unique nucleotide sequence was defined as a clonotype. MiTCR v1.1 was used to align clonotypes to the IMGT TRBV, TRBD and TRBJ reference segments. The analysis included only V-J combinations with a frequency above 0.0001, which together covered approximately 99% of the repertoires. A TCS score was defined as the ratio of F50 (clonal expansion) to E x V (chaos), with BLOSUM62-based TCRdist applied between CDR3 peptides within each V-J. Welch's t-statistics and random forest reduced around 520 V-J features to about 13, which were used in a naive Bayes classifier (R e1071). TCRdb passed the public sequencing reads through fastp at Q25 and MiXCR, retaining productive beta sequences. When rows share a CDR3 protein, they turn into one entry using the most common DNA and genes. It is TCRdb's table, rather than the study itself, that gives the V and J calls and clone size. Counted in this sample were fewer than 550,000 distinct CDR3 sequences; around 16% of them appeared once. The ten largest clones capture less than 15% of the sample.

Input material: blood. This sequence was found in a woman aged 18 to 35 with Graves' hyperthyroidism. The chain is assembled from TRBV19 and TRBJ2-5; 8 central nucleotides agree with TRBD1. The CDR3 loop reads CASGQGHGFQETQYF. The sequenced DNA is TGTGCCAGTGGACAGGGCCATGGATTCCAAGAGACCCAGTACTTC.